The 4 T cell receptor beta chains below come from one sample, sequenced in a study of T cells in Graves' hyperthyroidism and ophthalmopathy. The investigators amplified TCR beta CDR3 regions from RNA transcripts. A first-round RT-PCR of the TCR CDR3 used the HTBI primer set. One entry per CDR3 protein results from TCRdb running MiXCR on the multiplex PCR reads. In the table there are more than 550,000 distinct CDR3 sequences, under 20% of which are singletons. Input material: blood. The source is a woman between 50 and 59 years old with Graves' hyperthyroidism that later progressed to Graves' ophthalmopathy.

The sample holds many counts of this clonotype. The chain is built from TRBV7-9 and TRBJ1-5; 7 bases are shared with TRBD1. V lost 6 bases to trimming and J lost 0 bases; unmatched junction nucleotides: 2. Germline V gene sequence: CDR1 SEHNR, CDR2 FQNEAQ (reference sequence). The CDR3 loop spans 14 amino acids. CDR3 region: CASRGDSSNQPQHF. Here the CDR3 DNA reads TGTGCCAGCAGAGGGGACAGTAGCAATCAGCCCCAGCATTTT. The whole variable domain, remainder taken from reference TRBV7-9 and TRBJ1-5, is DTGVSQNPRHKITKRGQNVTFRCDPISEHNRLYWYRQTLGQGPEFLTYFQNEAQLEKSRLLSDRFSAERPKGSFSTLEIQRTEQGDSAMYLCASRGDSSNQPQHFGDGTRLSIL.

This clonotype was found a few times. The CDR3 region is CASSGKTGWGGEKLFF. CDR3 DNA sequence: TGTGCCAGCAGCGGAAAAACAGGGTGGGGAGGAGAAAAACTGTTTTTT. The chain couples TRBV5-6 to TRBJ1-4, with a possible D match to TRBD1 (6 bases). The ends were cut back, 4 bases at V and 8 bases at J, with 21 bases in the middle. CDR3 size: 16 residues. CDR1 and CDR2 from the germline V gene are SGHDT and YYEEEE.

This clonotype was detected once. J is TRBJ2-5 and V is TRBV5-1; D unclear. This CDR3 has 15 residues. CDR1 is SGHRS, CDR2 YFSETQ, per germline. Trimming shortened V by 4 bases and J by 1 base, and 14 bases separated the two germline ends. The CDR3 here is CASSETTSTQETQYF. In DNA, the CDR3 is TGCGCCAGCAGCGAGACGACATCAACCCAAGAGACCCAGTACTTC.

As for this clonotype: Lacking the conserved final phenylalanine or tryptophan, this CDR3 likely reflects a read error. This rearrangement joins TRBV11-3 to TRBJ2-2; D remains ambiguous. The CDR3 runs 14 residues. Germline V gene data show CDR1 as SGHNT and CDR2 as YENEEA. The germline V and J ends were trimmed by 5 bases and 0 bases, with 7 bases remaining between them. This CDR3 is CASSLTSNTGELFL. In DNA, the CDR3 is TGTGCCAGCAGCCTGACATCGAACACCGGGGAGCTGTTTCTT.